This T cell receptor beta chain was sequenced in a study of shared clonotypes between healthy human individuals. Clones were read by immunoSEQ multiplex PCR, and TCRdb kept only the in-frame ones, dropping some. The data show 330,000 or so clones, with 74% seen just once and approximately 10% held by the top ten. The CDR3 has 13 residues. The V end was cut by 0 bases, the J end by 6 bases, with 6 bases between. The germline CDR1 and CDR2 sequences are SGHRS and YFSETQ. The study enrolled healthy HIV-negative adults without recent acute infections or vaccinations as donors. Subsets obtained from CD4+ cells comprised CD45RA+ naive and CD45RA-negative memory cells.

What was sequenced was memory CD4+ T cells sorted from blood. The subset was: CD45RA-negative fraction. This chain links TRBV5-1 with TRBJ2-2, with a tentative D call TRBD1 (6 bases). The receptor comes from a man aged 30-40 years in good health. The CDR3 DNA reads TGCGCCAGCAGCTTGGGACAGGCCGGGGAGCTGTTTTTT. Its protein is CASSLGQAGELFF.